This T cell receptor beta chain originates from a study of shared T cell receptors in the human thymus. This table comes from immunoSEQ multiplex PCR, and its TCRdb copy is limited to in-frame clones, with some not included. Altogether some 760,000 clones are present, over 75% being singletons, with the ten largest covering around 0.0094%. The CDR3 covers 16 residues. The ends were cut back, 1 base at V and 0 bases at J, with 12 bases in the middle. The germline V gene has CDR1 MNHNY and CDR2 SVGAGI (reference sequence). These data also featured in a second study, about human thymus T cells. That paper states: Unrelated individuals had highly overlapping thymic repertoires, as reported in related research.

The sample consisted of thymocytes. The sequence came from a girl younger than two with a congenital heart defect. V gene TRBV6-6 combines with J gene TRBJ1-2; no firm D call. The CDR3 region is CASSYLRSKANYGYTF. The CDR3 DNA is TGTGCCAGCAGTTACTTACGGAGTAAAGCTAACTATGGCTACACCTTC.